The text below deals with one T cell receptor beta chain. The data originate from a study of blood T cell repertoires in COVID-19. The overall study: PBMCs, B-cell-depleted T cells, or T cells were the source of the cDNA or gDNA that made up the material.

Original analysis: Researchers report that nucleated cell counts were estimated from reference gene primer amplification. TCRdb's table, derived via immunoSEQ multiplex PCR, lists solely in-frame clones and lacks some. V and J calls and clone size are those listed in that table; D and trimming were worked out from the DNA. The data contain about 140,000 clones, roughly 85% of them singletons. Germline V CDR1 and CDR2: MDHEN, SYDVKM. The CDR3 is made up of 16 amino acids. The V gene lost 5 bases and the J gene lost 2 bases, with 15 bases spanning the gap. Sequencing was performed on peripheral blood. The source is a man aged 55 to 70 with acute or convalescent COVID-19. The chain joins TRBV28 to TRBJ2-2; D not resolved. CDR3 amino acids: CASSPEARFNTGELFF. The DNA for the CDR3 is TGTGCCAGCAGTCCCGAGGCAAGATTTAACACCGGGGAGCTGTTTTTT.